This entry lists 3 T cell receptor beta chains sequenced from one sample in a study of cytomegalovirus exposure and HLA in healthy donors. PCR employed 60 Vbeta and 13 Jbeta primers. TCRdb keeps only in-frame clones here, not all; method: immunoSEQ multiplex PCR. The sample has about 160,000 clones; roughly 72% are singletons. Sequencing was carried out using PBMCs. The source is a woman aged 40 to 49 in good health and CMV-seronegative.

The rearrangement links TRBV19 to TRBJ2-7; TRBD1 is a possible D gene (6 bases). Germline V gene sequence: CDR1 LNHDA, CDR2 SQIVND (reference sequence). The CDR3 consists of 14 residues. The ends were cut back, 8 bases at V and 6 bases at J, with 20 bases in the middle. CDR3 in amino acids: CASSLTGLGGEQYF. The CDR3 DNA reads as TGTGCCAGTTCTTTAACAGGCTTAGGGGGCGAGCAGTACTTC.

The V gene is TRBV18, the J gene TRBJ1-1; D perhaps matches TRBD1 (6 bases). The CDR3 length is 13 residues. The germline V gene encodes CDR1 KGHSH and CDR2 LQKENI. The V and J ends lost 4 bases and 4 bases respectively, with 10 bases between them. CDR3 DNA: TGTGCCAGCTCACTGGGGGCGGCCACTGAAGCTTTCTTT. This encodes CASSLGAATEAFF.

This rearrangement joins TRBV7-9 to TRBJ2-3; 9 bases line up with TRBD2. CDR1 is SEHNR and CDR2 is FQNEAQ in the germline V gene (reference sequence). The J segment lost 8 bases and the V segment lost 3 bases, leaving 9 bases of the junction unmatched. The CDR3 sequence is 15 residues long. CDR3 in amino acids: CASSLVAGGHVTQYF. The DNA for the CDR3 is TGTGCCAGCAGCTTGGTGGCGGGAGGGCATGTTACGCAGTATTTT.